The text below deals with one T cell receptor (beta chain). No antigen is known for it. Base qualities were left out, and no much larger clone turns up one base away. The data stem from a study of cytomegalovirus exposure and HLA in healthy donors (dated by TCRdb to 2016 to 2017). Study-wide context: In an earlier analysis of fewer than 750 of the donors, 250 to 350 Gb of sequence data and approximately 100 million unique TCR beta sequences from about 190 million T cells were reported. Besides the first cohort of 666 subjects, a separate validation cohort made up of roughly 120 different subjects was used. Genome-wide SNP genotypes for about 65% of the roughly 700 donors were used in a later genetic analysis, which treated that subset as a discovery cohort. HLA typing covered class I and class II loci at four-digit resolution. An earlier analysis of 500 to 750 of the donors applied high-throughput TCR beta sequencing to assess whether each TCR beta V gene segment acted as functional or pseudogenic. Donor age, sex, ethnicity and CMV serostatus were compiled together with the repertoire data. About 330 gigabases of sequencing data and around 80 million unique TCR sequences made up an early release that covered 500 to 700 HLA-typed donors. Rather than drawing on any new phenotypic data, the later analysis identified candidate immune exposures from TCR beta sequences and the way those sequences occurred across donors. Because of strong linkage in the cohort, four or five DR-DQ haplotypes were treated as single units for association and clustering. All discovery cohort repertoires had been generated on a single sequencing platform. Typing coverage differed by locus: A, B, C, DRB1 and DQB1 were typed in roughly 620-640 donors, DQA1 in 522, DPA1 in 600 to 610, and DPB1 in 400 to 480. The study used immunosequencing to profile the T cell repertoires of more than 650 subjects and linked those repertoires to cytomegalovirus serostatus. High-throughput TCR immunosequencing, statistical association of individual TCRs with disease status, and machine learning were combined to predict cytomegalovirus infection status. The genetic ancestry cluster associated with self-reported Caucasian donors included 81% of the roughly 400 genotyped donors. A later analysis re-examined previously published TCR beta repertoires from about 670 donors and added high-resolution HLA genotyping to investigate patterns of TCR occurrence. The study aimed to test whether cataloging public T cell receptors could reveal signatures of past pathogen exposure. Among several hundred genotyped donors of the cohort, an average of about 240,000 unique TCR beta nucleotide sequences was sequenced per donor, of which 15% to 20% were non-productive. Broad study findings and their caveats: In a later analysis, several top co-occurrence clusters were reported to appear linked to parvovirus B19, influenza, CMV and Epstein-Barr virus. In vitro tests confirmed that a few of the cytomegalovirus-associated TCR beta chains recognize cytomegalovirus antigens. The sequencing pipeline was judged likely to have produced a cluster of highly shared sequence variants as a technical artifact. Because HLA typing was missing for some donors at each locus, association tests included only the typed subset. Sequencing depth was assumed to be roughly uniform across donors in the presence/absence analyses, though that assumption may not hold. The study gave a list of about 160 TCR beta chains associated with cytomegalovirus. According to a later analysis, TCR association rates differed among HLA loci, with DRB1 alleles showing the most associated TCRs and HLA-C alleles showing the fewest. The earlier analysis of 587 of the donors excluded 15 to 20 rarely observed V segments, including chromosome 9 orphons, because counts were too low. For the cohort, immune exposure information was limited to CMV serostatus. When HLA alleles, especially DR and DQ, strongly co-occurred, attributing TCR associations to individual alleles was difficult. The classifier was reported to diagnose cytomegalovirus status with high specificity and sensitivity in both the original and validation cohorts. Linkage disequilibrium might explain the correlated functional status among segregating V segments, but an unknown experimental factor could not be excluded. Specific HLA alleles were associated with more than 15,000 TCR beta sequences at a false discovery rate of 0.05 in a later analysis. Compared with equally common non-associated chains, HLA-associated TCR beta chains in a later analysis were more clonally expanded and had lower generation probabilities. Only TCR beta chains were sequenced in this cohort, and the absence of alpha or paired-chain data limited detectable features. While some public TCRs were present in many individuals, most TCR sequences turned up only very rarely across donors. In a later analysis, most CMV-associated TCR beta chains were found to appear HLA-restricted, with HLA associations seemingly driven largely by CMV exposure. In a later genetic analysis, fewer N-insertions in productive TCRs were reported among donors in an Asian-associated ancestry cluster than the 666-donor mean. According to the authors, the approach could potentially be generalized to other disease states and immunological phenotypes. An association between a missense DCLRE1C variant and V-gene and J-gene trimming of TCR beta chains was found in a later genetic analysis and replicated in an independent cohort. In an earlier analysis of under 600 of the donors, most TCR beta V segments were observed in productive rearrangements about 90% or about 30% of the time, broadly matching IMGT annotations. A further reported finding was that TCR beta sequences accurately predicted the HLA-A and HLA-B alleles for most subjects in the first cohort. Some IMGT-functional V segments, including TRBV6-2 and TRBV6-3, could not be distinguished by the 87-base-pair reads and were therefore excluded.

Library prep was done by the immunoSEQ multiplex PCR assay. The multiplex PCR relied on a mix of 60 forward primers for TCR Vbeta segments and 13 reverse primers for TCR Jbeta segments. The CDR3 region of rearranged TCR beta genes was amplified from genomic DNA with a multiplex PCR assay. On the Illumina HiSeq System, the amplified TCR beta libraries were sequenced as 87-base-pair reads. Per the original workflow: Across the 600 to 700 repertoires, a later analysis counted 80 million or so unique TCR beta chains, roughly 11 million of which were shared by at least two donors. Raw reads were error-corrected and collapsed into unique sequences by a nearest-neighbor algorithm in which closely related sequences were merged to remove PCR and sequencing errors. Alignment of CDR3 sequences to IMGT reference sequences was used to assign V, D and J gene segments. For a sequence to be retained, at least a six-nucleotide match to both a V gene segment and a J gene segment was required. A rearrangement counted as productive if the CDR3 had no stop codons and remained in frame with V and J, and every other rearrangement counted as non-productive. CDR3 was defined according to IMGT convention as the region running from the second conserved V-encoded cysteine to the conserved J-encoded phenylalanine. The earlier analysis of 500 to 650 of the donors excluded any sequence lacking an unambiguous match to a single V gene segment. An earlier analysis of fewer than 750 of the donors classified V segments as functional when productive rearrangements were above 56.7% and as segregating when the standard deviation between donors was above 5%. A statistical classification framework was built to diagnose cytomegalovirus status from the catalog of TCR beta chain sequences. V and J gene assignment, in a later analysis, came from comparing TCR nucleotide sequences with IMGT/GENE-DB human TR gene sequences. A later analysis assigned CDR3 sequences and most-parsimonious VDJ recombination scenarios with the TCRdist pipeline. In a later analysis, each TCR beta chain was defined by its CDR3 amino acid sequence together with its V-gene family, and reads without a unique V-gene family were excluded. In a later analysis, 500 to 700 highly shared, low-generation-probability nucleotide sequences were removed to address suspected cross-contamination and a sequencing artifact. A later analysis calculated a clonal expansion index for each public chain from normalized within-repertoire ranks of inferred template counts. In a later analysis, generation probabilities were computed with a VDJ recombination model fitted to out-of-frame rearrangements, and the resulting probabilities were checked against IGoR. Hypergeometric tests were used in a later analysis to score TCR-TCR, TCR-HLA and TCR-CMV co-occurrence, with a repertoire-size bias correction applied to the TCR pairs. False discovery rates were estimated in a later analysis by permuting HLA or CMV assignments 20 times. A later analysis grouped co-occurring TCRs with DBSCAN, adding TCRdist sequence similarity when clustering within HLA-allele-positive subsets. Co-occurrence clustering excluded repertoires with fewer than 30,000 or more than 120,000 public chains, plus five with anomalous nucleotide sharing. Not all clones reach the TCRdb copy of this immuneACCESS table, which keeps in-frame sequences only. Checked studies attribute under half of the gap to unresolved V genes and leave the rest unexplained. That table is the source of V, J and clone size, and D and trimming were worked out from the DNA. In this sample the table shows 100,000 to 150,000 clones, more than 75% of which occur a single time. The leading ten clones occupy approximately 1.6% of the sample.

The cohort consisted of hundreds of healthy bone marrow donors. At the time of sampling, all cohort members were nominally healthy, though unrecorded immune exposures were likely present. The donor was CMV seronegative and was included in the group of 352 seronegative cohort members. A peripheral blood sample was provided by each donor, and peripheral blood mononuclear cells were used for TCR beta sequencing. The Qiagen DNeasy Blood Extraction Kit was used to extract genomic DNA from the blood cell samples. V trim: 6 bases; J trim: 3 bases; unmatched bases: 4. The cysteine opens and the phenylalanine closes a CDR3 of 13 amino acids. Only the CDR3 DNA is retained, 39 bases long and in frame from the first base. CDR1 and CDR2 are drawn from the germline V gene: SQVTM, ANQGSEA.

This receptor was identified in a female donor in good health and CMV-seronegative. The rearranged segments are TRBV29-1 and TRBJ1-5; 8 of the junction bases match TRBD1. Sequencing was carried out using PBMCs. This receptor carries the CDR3 CSVPRGLNQPQHF. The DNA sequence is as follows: TGCAGCGTACCCAGGGGGCTCAATCAGCCCCAGCATTTT.